This entry is about one T cell receptor (beta chain). Antigen specificity is unknown. V was pared by 3 bases and J by 1 base, with 12 bases between. The CDR3 is 15 residues long. Germline loops: CDR1 LNHDA, CDR2 SQIVND (reference sequence). This table comes from immunoSEQ multiplex PCR, and its TCRdb copy is limited to in-frame clones, with some not included. The sample consists of approximately 83,000 clones, about four fifths of them appearing once. The sample belongs to a study of neoadjuvant anti-PD-1 for oral cavity cancer. Points from the study as a whole: After neoadjuvant nivolumab, PBMC T cell clonality was significantly higher in non-responders than responders.

The clonotype comes from a person between 35 and 79 years old with oral cavity squamous cell carcinoma. This sequence joins TRBV19 and TRBJ2-5; D is perhaps TRBD2 (5 bases). Specimen: PBMCs, collected before nivolumab (anti-PD-1) treatment. CDR3 bases: TGTGCCAGTAGTATTTTAAGCGGAACCCAAGAGACCCAGTACTTC. This codes for CASSILSGTQETQYF.